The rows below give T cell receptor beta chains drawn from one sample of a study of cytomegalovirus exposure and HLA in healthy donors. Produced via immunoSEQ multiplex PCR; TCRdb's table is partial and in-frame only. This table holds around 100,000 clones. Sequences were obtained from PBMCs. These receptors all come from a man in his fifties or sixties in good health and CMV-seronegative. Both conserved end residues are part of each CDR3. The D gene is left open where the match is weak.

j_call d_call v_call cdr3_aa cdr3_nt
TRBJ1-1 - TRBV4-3 CASSPEWGRISRSGAFF TGCGCCAGCAGCCCAGAATGGGGCCGGATCAGTAGATCAGGGGCTTTCTTT
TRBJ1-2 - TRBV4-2 CASSPEGGDYGYTF TGTGCCAGCAGCCCCGAGGGGGGGGACTATGGCTACACCTTC
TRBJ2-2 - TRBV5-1 CASSGQTTGELFF TGCGCCAGCAGCGGGCAGACCACCGGGGAGCTGTTTTTT
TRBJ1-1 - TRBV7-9 CASSSLTEEAFF TGTGCCAGCAGCTCCTTAACGGAGGAAGCTTTCTTT
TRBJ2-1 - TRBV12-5 CASDSYNEQFF TGTGCTAGTGATAGTTACAATGAGCAGTTCTTC
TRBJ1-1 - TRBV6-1 CASSERGEGIAFF TGTGCCAGCAGTGAACGGGGGGAGGGGATCGCTTTCTTT
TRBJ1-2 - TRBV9 CASSAPGLSYGYTF TGTGCCAGCAGCGCCCCGGGACTTTCATATGGCTACACCTTC
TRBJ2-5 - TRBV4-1 CASSHPRRSETQYF TGCGCCAGCAGCCACCCGCGGAGGTCGGAGACCCAGTACTTC
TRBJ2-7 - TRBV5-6 CASSFGGTSYEQYF TGTGCCAGCAGCTTTGGAGGAACCTCCTACGAGCAGTACTTC
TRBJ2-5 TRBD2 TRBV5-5 CASSLRGRAEETQYF TGTGCCAGCAGCTTACGGGGGAGGGCGGAAGAGACCCAGTACTTC
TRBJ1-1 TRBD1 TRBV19 CASSIQGAYNTEAFF TGTGCCAGTAGTATTCAGGGGGCTTATAACACTGAAGCTTTCTTT
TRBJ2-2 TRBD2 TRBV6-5 CASSKGLTYTGELFF TGTGCCAGCAGTAAGGGACTAACATACACCGGGGAGCTGTTTTTT
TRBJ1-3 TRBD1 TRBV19 CASGRGPFGNTIYF TGTGCCAGTGGCAGGGGGCCTTTTGGAAACACCATATATTTT
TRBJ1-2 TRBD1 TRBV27 CASSPGTGGSYGYTF TGTGCCAGCAGTCCTGGGACAGGGGGCAGCTATGGCTACACCTTC
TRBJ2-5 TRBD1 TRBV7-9 CASSPRTGWETQYF TGTGCCAGCAGCCCGAGGACAGGGTGGGAGACCCAGTACTTC
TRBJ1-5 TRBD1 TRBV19 CASSPGGRQPQHF TGTGCCAGTAGCCCAGGGGGTCGGCAGCCCCAGCATTTT
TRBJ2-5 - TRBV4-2 CASSQGRDQETQYF TGTGCCAGCAGCCAAGGTCGGGACCAAGAGACCCAGTACTTC
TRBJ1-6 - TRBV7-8 CASSLAGAYYNSPLHF TGTGCCAGCAGCTTAGCGGGAGCTTACTATAATTCACCCCTCCACTTT
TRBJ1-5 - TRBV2 CASSTTGRGNQPQHF TGTGCCAGCAGTACTACAGGGAGGGGCAATCAGCCCCAGCATTTT
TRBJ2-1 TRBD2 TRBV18 CASSATSGRINEQFF TGTGCCAGCTCAGCGACTAGCGGGAGGATCAATGAGCAGTTCTTC
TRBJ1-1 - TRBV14 CASSQDLDLGAFF TGTGCCAGCAGCCAAGATCTAGACCTGGGAGCTTTCTTT
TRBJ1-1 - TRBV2 CASSEGGPGTEAFF TGTGCCAGCAGTGAAGGAGGGCCGGGCACTGAAGCTTTCTTT
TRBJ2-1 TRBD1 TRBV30 CASEPGQGDNEQFF TGTGCCTCCGAGCCGGGACAGGGGGACAATGAGCAGTTCTTC
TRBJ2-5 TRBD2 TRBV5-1 CASSLGTSGGLGETQYF TGCGCCAGCAGCTTGGGGACTAGCGGGGGCCTCGGTGAGACCCAGTACTTC
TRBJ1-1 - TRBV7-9 CASSLEAGNAEAFF TGTGCCAGCAGCTTAGAGGCAGGGAACGCTGAAGCTTTCTTT
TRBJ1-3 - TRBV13 CASSLRSPGNTIYF TGTGCCAGCAGCTTACGGAGCCCTGGAAACACCATATATTTT
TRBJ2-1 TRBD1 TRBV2 CASSPDRGLYNEQFF TGTGCCAGCAGCCCAGACAGGGGACTTTACAATGAGCAGTTCTTC